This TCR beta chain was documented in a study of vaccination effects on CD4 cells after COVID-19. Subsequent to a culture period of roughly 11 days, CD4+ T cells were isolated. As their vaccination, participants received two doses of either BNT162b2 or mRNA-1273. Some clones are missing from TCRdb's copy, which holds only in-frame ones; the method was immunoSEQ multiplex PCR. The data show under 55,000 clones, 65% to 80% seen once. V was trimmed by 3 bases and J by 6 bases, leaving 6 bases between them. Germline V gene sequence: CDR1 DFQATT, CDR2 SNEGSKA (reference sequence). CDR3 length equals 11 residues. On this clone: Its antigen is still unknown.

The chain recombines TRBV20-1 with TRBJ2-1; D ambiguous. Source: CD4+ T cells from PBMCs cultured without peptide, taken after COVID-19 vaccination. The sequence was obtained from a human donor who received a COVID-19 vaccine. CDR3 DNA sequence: TGCAGTGCTAGTGAGCCCAATGAGCAGTTCTTC. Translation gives CSASEPNEQFF.